This paragraph reports one TCR beta chain. Trimming cost V 6 bases and J 1 base; bases outside gene matches: 6. The CDR3 covers 14 residues. Germline-derived CDR1 and CDR2 are SGHRS and YFSETQ. The sample comes from a study of blood T cell repertoires in COVID-19. For the study at large: Specimens from acute and convalescent COVID-19 originated in the United States, Italy and Spain.

The method was immunoSEQ multiplex PCR; TCRdb's version includes in-frame clones alone and lacks a portion of them. The table includes more than 65,000 clones, approximately 85% detected once. The receptor was isolated from a man of 80 years or more with acute or convalescent COVID-19. The chain carries TRBV5-1 and TRBJ1-1; 7 nucleotides agree with TRBD1. Sequencing input: peripheral blood. The CDR3 is CASKETGTNTEAFF. The CDR3 region has the DNA TGCGCCAGCAAGGAGACAGGGACGAACACTGAAGCTTTCTTT.